This T cell receptor beta chain was obtained from a study of blood T cell repertoires in COVID-19. Categorization into cohorts depended on clinical history that participants reported. The CDR3 length is 14 residues. CDR1 is MNHEY and CDR2 is SVGAGI in the germline V gene. With 7 bases clipped from V and 2 bases from J, the junction kept 5 bases outside the gene matches. Authors' methods: Reference gene primer amplification yielded estimated nucleated cell counts. Sequencing used immunoSEQ multiplex PCR; TCRdb keeps in-frame clones, though not all of them. V and J calls and clone size follow that table, whereas D and trimming were derived from the DNA. The table shows 200,000 or so clones, with roughly 80% occurring only once.

The receptor was isolated from a woman aged 40-49 years with acute COVID-19. The V call is TRBV6-5, the J call TRBJ1-5; 7 nucleotides align to TRBD1. The sequenced material came from PBMCs or T cells enriched from blood (not recorded which). The CDR3 coding sequence is TGTGCCAGCATTAAAGACAGGGGCAATCAGCCCCAGCATTTT. Translated: CASIKDRGNQPQHF.